These 15 T cell receptor beta chains share one sample of origin, sequenced in a study of T cells in Graves' hyperthyroidism and ophthalmopathy. RNA transcripts provided the source from which TCR beta CDR3 regions were amplified. Initially, a first-round RT-PCR of the TCR CDR3 employed the HTBI primer set. TCRdb re-called the multiplex PCR reads with MiXCR, one entry per CDR3 protein. Of under 250,000 distinct CDR3 sequences listed, about 15% were seen once; the top ten hold 53%. The sample was blood. These receptors were taken from a woman in her forties or fifties with Graves' hyperthyroidism.

This clonotype was picked up many times. The V call is TRBV20-1, the J call TRBJ2-3, with D hard to call. V was shortened by 3 bases and J by 9 bases, with 22 bases between the two germline ends. Germline V gene sequence: CDR1 DFQATT, CDR2 SNEGSKA (reference sequence). The CDR3 is 15 residues long. CDR3 sequence: CSASGGARVQKTQYF. The CDR3 nucleotides read TGCAGTGCTAGTGGTGGTGCAAGGGTCCAGAAGACGCAGTATTTT.

In its sample, this clonotype was seen many times. The chain joins TRBV5-1 to TRBJ2-7, with TRBD1 matching 7 bases. V lost 3 bases and J lost 4; bases outside the gene matches: 4. Germline CDR1 reads SGHRS; CDR2 reads YFSETQ. This CDR3 region has 13 residues. The CDR3 region has the DNA TGCGCCAGCAGCTCCCTGACAGGGTACGAGCAGTACTTC. This sequence encodes CASSSLTGYEQYF.

The genes are TRBV12-3 or TRBV12-4 and TRBJ1-2, with D perhaps matching TRBD1 (5 bases). With 6 bases removed from V and 7 bases from J, the gap between germline ends came to 21 bases. The CDR3 loop spans 15 amino acids. As DNA, the CDR3 is TGTGCCAGCAGCTCGCAGGGCTCCTTGGCGCGTGGCTACACCTTC. Its translation: CASSSQGSLARGYTF.

The chain recombines TRBV6-1 with TRBJ2-1; 7 bases fit TRBD1. The junction had 6 bases not matched to a gene; V was cut back by 6 bases and J by 7 bases. Germline V gives CDR1 MNHNS, CDR2 SASEGT. CDR3 length: 13 residues. The CDR3: CASRGTGENEQFF. The CDR3 DNA reads as TGTGCCAGCAGAGGAACAGGGGAAAATGAGCAGTTCTTC.

As to this clonotype: A much bigger clone sits one base away, suggesting this may be a read error. This sequence joins TRBV6-2 or TRBV6-3 and TRBJ1-2; D gene unclear. Germline assignment: CDR1 MNHEY and CDR2 SVGEGT. The CDR3 is 13 residues long. The ends were cut back, 7 bases at V and 7 bases at J, with 16 bases in the middle. The CDR3 sequence: CASTREVPGGYTF. The CDR3 DNA reads TGTGCCAGCACCCGTGAGGTACCAGGTGGCTACACCTTC.

V gene TRBV25-1 combines with J gene TRBJ2-5; 9 bases are a match to TRBD1. The J segment lost 5 bases and the V segment lost 2 bases, leaving 9 bases of the junction unmatched. Looked up from germline, CDR1 is MGHDK and CDR2 is SYGVNS. The CDR3 is made up of 16 amino acids. The CDR3 DNA sequence: TGTGCCAGCAGTGAACTCCCCCTGGACAGGGGTGAGACCCAGTACTTC. Encoded protein: CASSELPLDRGETQYF. Complete variable domain (other parts from reference TRBV25-1 and TRBJ2-5): EADIYQTPRYLVIGTGKKITLECSQTMGHDKMYWYQQDPGMELHLIHYSYGVNSTEKGDLSSESTVSRIRTEHFPLTLESARPSHTSQYLCASSELPLDRGETQYFGPGTRLLVL.

The chain has TRBV27 and TRBJ2-7; D is ambiguous. The V and J ends lost 0 bases and 4 bases respectively, with 10 bases between them. The CDR3 totals 14 residues. The germline CDR1 and CDR2 sequences are MNHEY and SMNVEV (reference sequence). The CDR3 protein is CASSLSSPEYEQYF. For the CDR3, the DNA is TGTGCCAGCAGTTTATCGAGTCCGGAATACGAGCAGTACTTC.

This clonotype was picked up many times. CDR3 coding DNA: TGTGCCAGCAGTCCCATCGTGGCCGTGACGGGCGAGCAGTTCTTC. It translates to CASSPIVAVTGEQFF. This sequence joins TRBV12-3 or TRBV12-4 and TRBJ2-1, with D hard to call. Trimming shortened V by 5 bases and J by 10 bases, and 21 bases separated the two germline ends. There are 15 residues in the CDR3.

The CDR3 nucleotides are TGCAGCGTTGGATCGGGAGCCGGGGAGCTGTTTTTT. This translates into CSVGSGAGELFF. This chain connects TRBV29-1 to TRBJ2-2; a possible D gene is TRBD2 (6 bases). Trimming took 4 bases from V and 6 from J, leaving 9 bases between them. Germline-derived CDR1 and CDR2 are SQVTM and ANQGSEA. This CDR3 contains 12 residues.

This clonotype was counted at least ten times. The gene calls are TRBV7-2 and TRBJ2-7; TRBD2 matches at 10 bases. CDR1 is SGHTA and CDR2 is FQGNSA in the germline V gene. The CDR3 totals 16 residues. The junction had 5 bases not matched to a gene; V was cut back by 1 base and J by 2 bases. The CDR3 nucleotides are TGTGCCAGCAGCTTAGAGAGCGGGAGGGTTCCCTACGAGCAGTACTTC. It yields the protein CASSLESGRVPYEQYF. The full variable domain, with the rest looked up from reference TRBV7-2 and TRBJ2-7, is GAGVSQSPSNKVTEKGKDVELRCDPISGHTALYWYRQSLGQGLEFLIYFQGNSAPDKSGLPSDRFSAERTGGSVSTLTIQRTQQEDSAVYLCASSLESGRVPYEQYFGPGTRLTVT.

This clonotype was seen at least ten times. A read error may produce the germline difference seen at one junction end. The CDR3 DNA sequence: TGTGCCAGCAGGACTGGGACTAGCGGGAGGTACAACGAGCAGTTCTTC. Translation gives CASRTGTSGRYNEQFF. V usage is TRBV28 and J usage is TRBJ2-1; 15 bases map to TRBD2. This CDR3 region has 16 residues. Germline CDR1 is MDHEN and CDR2 is SYDVKM.

The sample holds many counts of this clonotype. This CDR3 is CAWFPGQGNTEAFF. The CDR3 region has the DNA TGTGCCTGGTTCCCGGGACAGGGGAACACTGAAGCTTTCTTT. The J gene is TRBJ1-1, the V gene TRBV30, with 9 bases matching TRBD1. This CDR3 contains 14 residues. The V gene's germline CDR1 is GTSNPN and CDR2 SVGIG (reference sequence). Losses at the gene ends were 5 bases for V and 1 base for J; bases not matched to a gene: 5. The full variable domain, completed using reference TRBV30 and TRBJ1-1, is SQTIHQWPATLVQPVGSPLSLECTVEGTSNPNLYWYRQAAGRGLQLLFYSVGIGQISSEVPQNLSASRPQDRQFILSSKKLLLSDSGFYLCAWFPGQGNTEAFFGQGTRLTVV.

This clonotype was seen repeatedly, ten times or more. The chain joins TRBV24-1 to TRBJ1-2; D might be TRBD1 (5 bases). V lost 4 bases and J lost 1, with 12 bases in between. CDR1 is KGHDR, CDR2 SFDVKD, per germline. The CDR3 length is 15 residues. CDR3 nucleotides: TGTGCCACCAGTGAAACCGGGACGGGTAACTATGGCTACACCTTC. Its translation is CATSETGTGNYGYTF.

This clonotype was recorded at least ten times. The chain joins TRBV2 to TRBJ1-5; tentatively, D is TRBD1 (6 bases). V was cut by 5 bases and J by 3 bases, with 11 bases left in between. CDR1 is SNHLY, CDR2 FYNNEI, per germline. CDR3 length equals 14 residues. The CDR3: CASSLDRYNQPQHF. CDR3 in DNA: TGTGCCAGCAGTCTTGACAGGTACAATCAGCCCCAGCATTTT. The full variable domain, its missing parts supplied by reference TRBV2 and TRBJ1-5, is EPEVTQTPSHQVTQMGQEVILRCVPISNHLYFYWYRQILGQKVEFLVSFYNNEISEKSEIFDDQFSVERPDGSNFTLKIRSTKLEDSAMYFCASSLDRYNQPQHFGDGTRLSIL.

This clonotype was found many times. The rearrangement links TRBV20-1 to TRBJ2-1; 11 bases fit TRBD2. With V trimmed by 4 bases and J by 4 bases, 9 bases remained unmatched. The germline V gene encodes CDR1 DFQATT and CDR2 SNEGSKA (reference sequence). This CDR3 region has 16 residues. The CDR3 loop reads CSAKSLGLAEYNEQFF. DNA of the CDR3: TGCAGTGCTAAATCTCTGGGACTAGCGGAATACAATGAGCAGTTCTTC.